This TCR beta chain was captured in a study of OX40 agonist ivuxolimab in advanced cancers. Study information: Partial responses were achieved by three patients, of whom one had hepatocellular carcinoma and two had cutaneous melanoma.

Germline V gives CDR1 MNHNS, CDR2 SASEGT. This CDR3 region has 14 residues. Trimming left V 1 base short and J 4 bases short, with 8 bases between. For this clone: The antigen is not known.

The protocol was immunoSEQ multiplex PCR, while the TCRdb copy is restricted to in-frame clones and leaves out a portion. This sample yields about 95,000 clones, of which roughly nine tenths are seen a single time; approximately 2.5% belongs to the top ten. Study-level results: Within 6 weeks, CD4+ and CD8+ blood T cells expanded clonally at 0.1 to 3.0 mg/kg. More expanded clones were found, on average, in CD8+ than in CD4+ T cells. Normalized T-cell clonal expansion was also low in some nonresponders.

V and J are TRBV6-1 and TRBJ2-1; D gene unclear. Sequences were derived from CD4+ or CD8+ T cells sorted from blood, sampled in a trial of the OX40 agonist ivuxolimab. This sequence originates from an adult with an advanced solid tumor such as melanoma, head and neck, liver or kidney cancer. CDR3 nucleotides: TGTGCCAGCAGTGAAGTGGGCGGATACAATGAGCAGTTCTTC. Translating gives CASSEVGGYNEQFF.